This T cell receptor (beta chain) was obtained from a study of cytomegalovirus exposure and HLA in healthy donors. The PCR contained 60 Vbeta and 13 Jbeta primers. Profiling relied on immunoSEQ multiplex PCR, and the TCRdb table lists in-frame clones only, not all of them. The sample holds some 150,000 clones; approximately 80% are singletons and the top ten take 4%. The V gene's germline CDR1 is DFQATT and CDR2 SNEGSKA (reference sequence). The ends were cut back, 5 bases at V and 12 bases at J, with 11 bases in the middle. CDR3 length: 10 residues. V gene TRBV20-1 combines with J gene TRBJ2-1; the D gene is possibly TRBD1 (5 bases). The sample comprised PBMCs. This sequence originates from a woman in her thirties or forties in good health and CMV-seronegative. The CDR3 region has the DNA TGCAGTGCTGGGCCCCAGGGGCAGTTCTTC. Protein product: CSAGPQGQFF.